A single sample gave rise to the 9 T cell receptor beta chains below, sequenced in a study of CD8 T cells in ankylosing spondylitis. Whole-study findings and limits: It appeared that ankylosing spondylitis blood was characterized by a TCR beta motif of several highly homologous variants.

One entry per CDR3 protein, called by TCRdb with MiXCR from the 5' RACE reads. The data contain roughly 400,000 distinct CDR3 sequences, about a fifth of them seen just once; the ten biggest clones take up less than 20%. No antigen has been identified for these receptors. Sequencing was performed on blood, either unsorted or a sorted T cell fraction (not recorded which). The receptors come from a male donor with ankylosing spondylitis.

The chain combines TRBV7-3 with TRBJ1-6, with D unresolved. V lost 5 bases to trimming and J lost 11 bases, with 19 bases between them. Per the germline V gene, CDR1 is SGHTA and CDR2 is FQGTGA. This CDR3 has 15 amino acids. Here the CDR3 DNA reads TGTGCCAGCAGCACCTCGGCCAGACCCTCGGCACCCCTCCACTTT. Translated: CASSTSARPSAPLHF.

The rearrangement joins TRBV3-1 to TRBJ2-6; D possibly corresponds to TRBD1 (6 bases). The CDR3 extends over 19 amino acids. CDR1 is LGHDT, CDR2 YNNKEL, per germline (reference sequence). V lost 5 bases and J lost 0, with 20 bases in between. This chain's CDR3 is CASSFTHQGPSSGANVLTF. The CDR3 DNA reads as TGTGCCAGCAGCTTCACCCACCAGGGGCCTAGCTCTGGGGCCAACGTCCTGACTTTC.

This clonotype was seen at least ten times. V usage is TRBV7-9 and J usage is TRBJ2-3; D ambiguous. Germline-derived CDR1 and CDR2 are SEHNR and FQNEAQ (reference sequence). The CDR3 is 16 amino acids. Between the trimmed V and J ends, which lost 5 bases and 3 bases, there was a span of 18 bases. CDR3 sequence: CASSPILLGRTDTQYF. As DNA, the CDR3 is TGTGCCAGCAGCCCAATACTCCTCGGGCGGACAGATACGCAGTATTTT.

The chain uses TRBV3-1 and TRBJ1-5; 8 bases align to TRBD1. CDR3 size: 15 residues. V shed 1 base and J 5 bases; nucleotides not matched to a gene: 4. The germline V gene has CDR1 LGHDT and CDR2 YNNKEL (reference sequence). The CDR3 DNA sequence: TGTGCCAGCAGCCAAGGCCCAGGGGGCTATCAGCCCCAGCATTTT. This encodes CASSQGPGGYQPQHF.

This chain connects TRBV11-3 to TRBJ2-1; D might be TRBD2 (5 bases). Germline V lookup: CDR1 SGHNT, CDR2 YENEEA. The V end lost 1 base, the J end lost 6 bases, and 13 bases lay between the germline ends. This CDR3 has 15 residues. As DNA, the CDR3 is TGTGCCAGCAGCTTAGGAGATGTTGCGGGCAATGAGCAGTTCTTC. Translating gives CASSLGDVAGNEQFF.

The V and J genes are TRBV18 and TRBJ1-1; no reliable D call. The CDR3 runs 15 residues. The V gene lost 3 bases and the J gene lost 1 base, with 12 bases spanning the gap. In germline, CDR1 is KGHSH, CDR2 LQKENI. The DNA for the CDR3 is TGTGCCAGCTCACCGAACTCAGGCCAGAACACTGAAGCTTTCTTT. Translated: CASSPNSGQNTEAFF.

The rearrangement joins TRBV25-1 to TRBJ2-1, with 8 bases aligning to TRBD2. The ends lost 6 bases at V and 9 bases at J; junction bases unmatched: 13. The CDR3 contains 15 residues. CDR1 is MGHDK, CDR2 SYGVNS, per germline. CDR3 nucleotides: TGTGCCAGCAGGCGCAGCGGGAGTGGGTGGGGTGAGCAGTTCTTC. Protein product: CASRRSGSGWGEQFF.

The table lists this clonotype with a few counts. The chain carries TRBV2 and TRBJ2-7, with D uncertain. The V end lost 8 bases, the J end lost 3 bases, and 8 bases lay between the germline ends. CDR3 length equals 11 residues. Germline V gives CDR1 SNHLY, CDR2 FYNNEI. CDR3 residues: CASCRSYEQYF. The CDR3 nucleotides read TGTGCCAGCTGCAGAAGCTACGAGCAGTACTTC.

The chain recombines TRBV6-5 with TRBJ1-2; the D gene is possibly TRBD1 (5 bases). CDR3 length: 15 residues. CDR1 and CDR2 from the germline V gene are MNHEY and SVGAGI. The germline V and J ends were trimmed by 4 bases and 2 bases, with 14 bases remaining between them. The CDR3 sequence: CASSSIRVENYGYTF. The CDR3 nucleotides read TGTGCCAGCAGTTCGATCAGGGTAGAGAACTATGGCTACACCTTC.